One and the same sample provided the 26 T cell receptor beta chains below, sequenced in a study of Tregs in tolerant kidney transplant recipients (dated by TCRdb to the late 2010s). Their cognate antigens are unknown. The receptor library was made with the immunoSEQ multiplex PCR assay. In TCRdb, the immuneACCESS table is reduced to in-frame sequences with V and J assigned. These tables do not hold every clone; where another copy was compared, an unresolved V gene accounts for under half, and the others remain unexplained. Across this sample there are thousands of clones, with around 49% seen only once. The ten largest clones add up to 5% to 6% of the sample. Specimen: CD4+ T cells from blood cultured with allogeneic cells. The source is a human donor in good health.

The chain is built from TRBV19 and TRBJ2-1; 7 nucleotides align to TRBD2. The CDR3 has 14 residues. The germline V gene encodes CDR1 LNHDA and CDR2 SQIVND (reference sequence). The V segment lost 3 bases and the J segment 10 bases; nucleotides outside the gene matches: 9. The CDR3 here is CASSMASGSYEQFF. Here the CDR3 DNA reads TGTGCCAGTAGTATGGCTAGCGGTTCCTACGAGCAGTTCTTC.

In its sample, this clone was seen a few times. The chain is built from TRBV11-3 and TRBJ1-3, with TRBD1 matching 9 bases. Trimming at V came to 1 base and at J to 2 bases, leaving 6 bases not matched to a gene. Germline CDR1 and CDR2: SGHNT and YENEEA. This CDR3 region has 17 residues. CDR3 sequence (DNA): TGTGCCAGCAGCTTAGTACAGGGGGCGCAAACTGGAAACACCATATATTTT. It translates to CASSLVQGAQTGNTIYF.

This clone was detected a few times. The V gene is TRBV6-6, the J gene TRBJ2-7; a possible D gene is TRBD1 (5 bases). V lost 6 bases, J lost 5 bases, and 23 bases lay in between. Germline values: CDR1 MNHNY, CDR2 SVGAGI (reference sequence). The CDR3 spans 16 residues. CDR3 sequence: CASSPSRQISGDEQYF. DNA of the CDR3: TGTGCCAGCAGCCCAAGCCGACAGATCTCTGGGGACGAGCAGTACTTC.

The genes are TRBV7-2 and TRBJ1-3, with 7 bases identical to TRBD1. The CDR3 has 16 amino acids. CDR1 is SGHTA and CDR2 is FQGNSA in the germline V gene. V shed 0 bases and J 4 bases; nucleotides not matched to a gene: 6. The CDR3 nucleotides read TGTGCCAGCAGCTTAGCGAGAGGGGGCACAGGAAACACCATATATTTT. It encodes CASSLARGGTGNTIYF.

V gene TRBV2 combines with J gene TRBJ2-1, with D unresolved. The CDR3 length is 11 residues. V was trimmed by 4 bases and J by 9 bases, leaving 7 bases between them. The germline CDR1 and CDR2 sequences are SNHLY and FYNNEI. DNA for the CDR3: TGTGCCAGCAGTGTCTTAGTTGAGCAGTTCTTC. Protein: CASSVLVEQFF.

This clone has only a few counts. CDR3 nucleotides: TGTGCCAGCAGCCCGGACAGTCATGAGCAGTTCTTC. Encoded protein: CASSPDSHEQFF. The chain employs TRBV11-1 and TRBJ2-1, with D possibly TRBD1 on 6 matching bases. The CDR3 sequence is 12 residues long. CDR1 and CDR2 from the germline V gene are SGHAT and FQDESV (reference sequence). V lost 5 bases to trimming and J lost 8 bases, with 10 bases between them.

The rearrangement uses TRBV4-3 and TRBJ2-4; 10 bases agree with TRBD2. The V and J ends lost 3 bases and 4 bases, in that order; junction bases with no gene match: 9. Germline V lookup: CDR1 LGHNA, CDR2 YSLEER. This CDR3 region has 17 residues. For the CDR3, the DNA is TGCGCCAGCAGCCAGGTCCCGGGACTAGCGTTGAAAAACATTCAGTACTTC. It codes for CASSQVPGLALKNIQYF.

This clone is categorized as medium-sized. As DNA, the CDR3 is TGTGCCAGCAGTCCCGACGTGGGTACTGGAAACACCATATATTTT. It encodes CASSPDVGTGNTIYF. This chain links TRBV27 with TRBJ1-3; D gene uncertain. Germline V gene sequence: CDR1 MNHEY, CDR2 SMNVEV (reference sequence). Between the trimmed V and J ends, which lost 5 bases and 2 bases, there was a span of 13 bases. This CDR3 has 15 residues.

Only a few counts were recorded for this clone. The chain uses TRBV9 and TRBJ2-3; a possible D gene is TRBD2 (5 bases). V was trimmed by 4 bases and J by 3 bases, leaving 15 bases between them. The length of the CDR3 is 15 residues. CDR1 SGDLS and CDR2 YYNGEE come from the germline V gene. The CDR3 spells CASSLNPGKTDTQYF. The CDR3 bases are TGTGCCAGCAGCCTAAACCCGGGGAAAACAGATACGCAGTATTTT.

The chain couples TRBV4-2 to TRBJ2-3; D remains ambiguous. V dropped 0 bases and J dropped 0 bases, with 4 bases sitting between them. The CDR3 contains 14 residues. Per the germline V gene, CDR1 is LGHNA and CDR2 is YNFKEQ. The CDR3 DNA sequence: TGTGCCAGCAGCCAAGATGGAAGCACAGATACGCAGTATTTT. This translates into CASSQDGSTDTQYF.

This clone is medium-sized in the sample. The chain employs TRBV27 and TRBJ2-7; D is possibly TRBD1 or TRBD2 (6 bases each). The CDR3 extends over 18 amino acids. V lost 4 bases to trimming and J lost 7 bases, with 29 bases between them. Germline lookup yields CDR1 MNHEY and CDR2 SMNVEV (reference sequence). CDR3 bases: TGTGCCAGCAGTTATAAGGGGACAATGGCTAGCGTCCGGGGGGAGCAGTACTTC. Translating gives CASSYKGTMASVRGEQYF.

This clone came up a few times. The chain has TRBV11-2 and TRBJ2-7, with 13 positions matching TRBD2. Germline lookup yields CDR1 SGHAT and CDR2 FQNNGV. CDR3 length equals 15 residues. Trimming took 5 bases from V and 4 from J; bases not matched to a gene: 5. The CDR3 reads CASSPRTSGRYEQYF. The CDR3 DNA is TGTGCCAGCAGCCCTCGGACTAGCGGGAGATACGAGCAGTACTTC.

This chain uses TRBV11-2 with TRBJ2-7, with TRBD2 identical over 12 bases. J was trimmed by 3 bases and V by 5 bases; bases with no gene match: 14. This CDR3 has 18 residues. CDR1 is SGHAT and CDR2 is FQNNGV in the germline V gene. CDR3: CASSPILYALAGGYEQYF. The CDR3 bases are TGTGCCAGCAGCCCGATCTTATACGCACTAGCGGGGGGCTACGAGCAGTACTTC.

The rearrangement links TRBV6-6 to TRBJ2-7, with 9 nucleotides matching TRBD2. Losses at the gene ends were 6 bases for V and 3 bases for J; bases not matched to a gene: 9. There are 15 residues in the CDR3. Germline V gene data show CDR1 as MNHNY and CDR2 as SVGAGI (reference sequence). CDR3 nucleotide sequence: TGTGCCAGCAGCTTGGAGCGGGGGGTTGTCTACGAGCAGTACTTC. The encoded protein is CASSLERGVVYEQYF.

The chain is built from TRBV7-9 and TRBJ1-2; D remains unclear. The CDR3 extends over 13 amino acids. Germline assignment: CDR1 SEHNR and CDR2 FQNEAQ (reference sequence). V lost 1 base, J lost 7 bases, and 10 bases lay in between. CDR3 in DNA: TGTGCCAGCAGCTTAGTATTCGGTGCTGGCTACACCTTC. Protein sequence: CASSLVFGAGYTF.

The chain links TRBV6-5 to TRBJ1-2; possibly TRBD1 for D (6 bases). V was trimmed by 7 bases and J by 3 bases, leaving 12 bases between them. The V gene's germline CDR1 is MNHEY and CDR2 SVGAGI. The CDR3 contains 13 residues. CDR3 region: CASKRTVYYGYTF. The DNA of the CDR3 is TGTGCCAGCAAACGGACAGTCTACTATGGCTACACCTTC.

This chain joins TRBV6-6 and TRBJ1-5; weak D call: TRBD1 (5 bases). The CDR3 sequence is 14 residues long. V lost 6 bases and J 2 bases, leaving 11 bases between the germline ends. The germline V gene has CDR1 MNHNY and CDR2 SVGAGI (reference sequence). CDR3 nucleotides: TGTGCCAGCAGGTCCGGGGGGGGCAATCAGCCCCAGCATTTT. Protein sequence: CASRSGGGNQPQHF.

The chain is built from TRBV6-5 and TRBJ2-7; D possibly matches TRBD1 or TRBD2 (5 bases each). The ends were cut back, 5 bases at V and 3 bases at J, with 11 bases in the middle. Germline V gene sequence: CDR1 MNHEY, CDR2 SVGAGI. The CDR3 is made up of 13 amino acids. CDR3 region: CASSAGGGYEQYF. The DNA for the CDR3 is TGTGCCAGCAGTGCAGGTGGGGGCTACGAGCAGTACTTC.

This chain links TRBV15 with TRBJ2-2; possible D gene TRBD1, 5 bases. The CDR3 contains 14 residues. Germline lookup yields CDR1 LNHNV and CDR2 YYDKDF (reference sequence). V was cut by 0 bases and J by 6 bases, with 8 bases left in between. Here the CDR3 DNA reads TGTGCCACCAGCAGAGATCAAGGGGCCGGGGAGCTGTTTTTT. Its translation: CATSRDQGAGELFF.

V gene TRBV20-1 combines with J gene TRBJ2-3; D gene ambiguous. The germline CDR1 and CDR2 sequences are DFQATT and SNEGSKA (reference sequence). Trimming took 3 bases from V and 6 from J, leaving 7 bases between them. CDR3 length: 11 amino acids. CDR3 region: CSASYLDTQYF. In DNA form, the CDR3 reads TGCAGTGCTAGCTATTTGGATACGCAGTATTTT.

This clone rates as medium-sized. This chain joins TRBV5-1 and TRBJ2-7; 11 nucleotides agree with TRBD2. Germline loops: CDR1 SGHRS, CDR2 YFSETQ. CDR3 size: 17 residues. Losses at the gene ends were 0 bases for V and 4 bases for J; bases not matched to a gene: 9. The CDR3 loop is CASSLALAGGPAYEQYF. The CDR3 nucleotides read TGCGCCAGCAGCTTGGCCCTAGCGGGAGGTCCCGCTTACGAGCAGTACTTC.

This CDR3 reads CASSQPGVPNTEAFF. CDR3 DNA: TGTGCCAGCAGCCAACCAGGGGTACCTAACACTGAAGCTTTCTTT. V gene TRBV5-3 combines with J gene TRBJ1-1, with D perhaps TRBD1 (6 bases). TRBV5-3 qualifies as an ORF whose function is uncertain. V dropped 8 bases and J dropped 2 bases, with 19 bases sitting between them. The CDR3 runs to 15 residues.

This chain joins TRBV14 and TRBJ1-4, with TRBD1 matching 10 bases. Germline CDR1 reads SGHDN; CDR2 reads FVKESK. CDR3 length: 15 amino acids. Trimming at V came to 4 bases and at J to 3 bases, leaving 2 bases not matched to a gene. The CDR3 nucleotides read TGTGCCAGCAGCCGACAGGGGGCTGCTAATGAAAAACTGTTTTTT. It codes for CASSRQGAANEKLFF.

This CDR3 is CASSLDPRALLNTEAFF. The CDR3 nucleotides are TGTGCCAGCAGCTTAGACCCCCGTGCCCTTCTGAACACTGAAGCTTTCTTT. The rearrangement joins TRBV7-9 to TRBJ1-1, with D hard to call. Germline lookup yields CDR1 SEHNR and CDR2 FQNEAQ (reference sequence). The CDR3 loop spans 17 amino acids. With 1 base removed from V and 0 bases from J, the gap between germline ends came to 15 bases.

This clone is labeled medium-sized. V is TRBV29-1 and J is TRBJ1-5; D remains unclear. This CDR3 region has 18 residues. Trimming stripped 0 bases from V and 8 bases from J, with 26 bases between. Germline CDR1 is SQVTM and CDR2 is ANQGSEA. The CDR3 DNA follows: TGCAGCGTTGAAGAAGAGGCCCCAAGGACCCACTATCAAAAGCCCCAGCATTTT. Residues: CSVEEEAPRTHYQKPQHF.

This clone was detected only a few times. The chain carries TRBV7-3 and TRBJ1-1, with D perhaps TRBD1 (5 bases). V was cut by 2 bases and J by 2 bases, with 9 bases left in between. CDR1 is SGHTA and CDR2 is FQGTGA in the germline V gene. This CDR3 has 14 amino acids. CDR3 amino acids: CASSLVGGNTEAFF. The CDR3 nucleotides read TGTGCCAGCAGCTTAGTTGGGGGAAACACTGAAGCTTTCTTT.